A selection of T cell receptor beta chains follows, all from one sample in a study of T cells in Graves' hyperthyroidism and ophthalmopathy. TCRdb recomputed calls from the multiplex PCR reads with MiXCR, one row per CDR3 protein. Among 250,000 or so distinct CDR3 sequences listed, about a sixth were seen once. Sequencing input: blood. These receptors all come from a woman aged 18-29 years with Graves' ophthalmopathy. Both conserved end residues are part of each CDR3. Each record gives: D gene, J gene, V gene, clone size, CDR3 protein. A D gene is named only where the DNA matches it firmly. Clone size, where shown, is once, few, many, or a class for clones that have expanded.

NA,TRBJ1-5,TRBV6-1,many,CASSSQGGQPQHF
TRBD1,TRBJ1-2,TRBV6-1,many,CASSEYSGQGRYGYTF
TRBD2,TRBJ2-1,TRBV6-2/TRBV6-3,many,CASRDPLAGEAYNEQFF
TRBD2,TRBJ2-2,TRBV28,NA,CASSPWTSGRALNTGELFF
NA,TRBJ2-1,TRBV28,many,CASRPGTGYNEQFF
TRBD2,TRBJ2-5,TRBV28,many,CASSFPSGTQETQYF
TRBD2,TRBJ2-3,TRBV20-1,many,CSAKELAGGSDTQYF
NA,TRBJ2-1,TRBV12-3/TRBV12-4,many,CASSLRASTHEQFF
NA,TRBJ1-2,TRBV20-1,many,CSAQRPPLDGYTF
TRBD1,TRBJ1-2,TRBV2,many,CADKDREDYGYTF
NA,TRBJ1-1,TRBV19,NA,CASRIRGNTEAFF
TRBD1,TRBJ2-5,TRBV13,once,CASSLGDQDRAGVTQYF
TRBD2,TRBJ2-3,TRBV6-2/TRBV6-3,many,CASSYESSGPDTQYF
NA,TRBJ2-5,TRBV6-1,many,CASSVGPIRETQYF
NA,TRBJ2-1,TRBV10-3,many,CAISESSVRLSGDYNEQFF
TRBD2,TRBJ2-1,TRBV7-6,many,CASSLPGTSLHNEQFF
NA,TRBJ2-3,TRBV6-1,once,CASREVPTDTQYF
TRBD1,TRBJ2-5,TRBV19,few,CASNGQGQVTQYF
NA,TRBJ2-1,TRBV30,many,CAWSPRGRQFF
NA,TRBJ1-5,TRBV30,NA,CAWSASGGLQPQHF
TRBD2,TRBJ2-1,TRBV3-1,NA,CASSQVSSGRVNEQFF
NA,TRBJ2-1,TRBV30,many,CAWNMETRSNEQFF
TRBD2,TRBJ2-1,TRBV18,NA,CASSPTASGRIDQFF
TRBD2,TRBJ2-2,TRBV6-1,many,CASGLAGDTGELFF
NA,TRBJ2-7,TRBV20-1,NA,CSASPGSSSYEQYF
NA,TRBJ1-1,TRBV6-1,few,CASSDAGRGPQNTEAFF
NA,TRBJ1-5,TRBV12-3/TRBV12-4,many,CASSLMGIGQPQHF
TRBD2,TRBJ2-2,TRBV29-1,many,CSVLADNTGELFF
NA,TRBJ2-7,TRBV2,NA,CARGRSSYEQYF
TRBD2,TRBJ2-1,TRBV28,many,CASSSLAGGAYNEQFF
TRBD2,TRBJ2-1,TRBV11-2,many,CASSTPAGGRNEQFF
NA,TRBJ2-1,TRBV29-1,many,CSVDASYNEQFF
TRBD1,TRBJ2-5,TRBV4-3,many,CASSQMTGEETQYF
TRBD1,TRBJ1-6,TRBV6-5,many,CASSYLGTGGVNSPLHF
NA,TRBJ1-6,TRBV2,many,CASSGPSSYNSPLHF
TRBD1,TRBJ1-4,TRBV20-1,few,CSAGEPGQGINEKLFF
NA,TRBJ2-7,TRBV20-1,many,CSARRQTRCYEQYF
NA,TRBJ1-5,TRBV28,many,CASSQPNPGAEQPQHF
TRBD1,TRBJ2-3,TRBV19,NA,CASRRTGQAHFTDTQYF
NA,TRBJ1-4,TRBV6-1,few,CASSLTLGDEKLFF
TRBD2,TRBJ2-3,TRBV6-1,many,CASSERRGVTDTQYF
NA,TRBJ2-1,TRBV28,NA,CASSLAGWGSSYNEQFF
TRBD2,TRBJ2-3,TRBV28,many,CASRLAGLKDTQYF
NA,TRBJ2-7,TRBV7-2,many,CASSLDGAAYEQYF